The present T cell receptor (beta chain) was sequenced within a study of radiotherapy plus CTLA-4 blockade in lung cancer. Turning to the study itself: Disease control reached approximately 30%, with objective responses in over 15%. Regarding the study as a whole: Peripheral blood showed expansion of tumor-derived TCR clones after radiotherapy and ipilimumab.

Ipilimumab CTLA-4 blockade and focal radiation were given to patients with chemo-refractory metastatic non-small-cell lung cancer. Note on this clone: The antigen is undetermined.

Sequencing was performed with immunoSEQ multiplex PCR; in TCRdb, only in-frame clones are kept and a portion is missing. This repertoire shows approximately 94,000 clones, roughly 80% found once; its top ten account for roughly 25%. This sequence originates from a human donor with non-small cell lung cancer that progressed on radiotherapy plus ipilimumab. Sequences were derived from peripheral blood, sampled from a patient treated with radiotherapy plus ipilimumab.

This CDR3 reads CASSARQTDQPQHF. The CDR3 DNA follows: TGTGCCAGCAGCGCCCGACAGACCGATCAGCCCCAGCATTTT. The chain recombines TRBV9 with TRBJ1-5; D possibly corresponds to TRBD1 (5 bases). Germline CDR1 SGDLS, CDR2 YYNGEE. Trimming shortened V by 3 bases and J by 5 bases, and 12 bases separated the two germline ends. The CDR3 has 14 residues.